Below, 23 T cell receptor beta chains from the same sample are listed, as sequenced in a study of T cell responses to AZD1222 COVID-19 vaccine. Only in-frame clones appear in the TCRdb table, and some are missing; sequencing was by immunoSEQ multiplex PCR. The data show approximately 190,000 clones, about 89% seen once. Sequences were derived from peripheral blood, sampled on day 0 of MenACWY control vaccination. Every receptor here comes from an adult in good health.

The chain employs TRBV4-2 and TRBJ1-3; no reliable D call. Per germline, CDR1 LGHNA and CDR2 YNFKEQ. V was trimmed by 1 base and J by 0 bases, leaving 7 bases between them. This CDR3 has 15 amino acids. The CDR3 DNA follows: TGTGCCAGCAGCCAAGGACAAGCCTCTGGAAACACCATATATTTT. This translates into CASSQGQASGNTIYF.

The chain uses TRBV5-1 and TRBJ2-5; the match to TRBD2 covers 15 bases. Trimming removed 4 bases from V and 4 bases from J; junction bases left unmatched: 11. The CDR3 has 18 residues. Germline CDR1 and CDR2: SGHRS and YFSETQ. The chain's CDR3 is CASSPAGTSGRRGETQYF. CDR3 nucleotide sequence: TGCGCCAGCAGCCCCGCTGGGACTAGCGGGAGGAGGGGAGAGACCCAGTACTTC.

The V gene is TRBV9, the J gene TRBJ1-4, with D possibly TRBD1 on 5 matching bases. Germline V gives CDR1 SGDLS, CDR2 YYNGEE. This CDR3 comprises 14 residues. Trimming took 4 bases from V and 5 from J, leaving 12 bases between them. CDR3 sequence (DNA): TGTGCCAGCAGCCCCCAGGGTGTAAATGAAAAACTGTTTTTT. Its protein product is CASSPQGVNEKLFF.

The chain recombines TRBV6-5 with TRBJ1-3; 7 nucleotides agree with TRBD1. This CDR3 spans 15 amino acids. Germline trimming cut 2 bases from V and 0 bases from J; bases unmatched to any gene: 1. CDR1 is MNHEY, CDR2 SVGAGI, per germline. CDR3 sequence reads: CASSYRDSSGNTIYF. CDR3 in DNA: TGTGCCAGCAGTTACCGGGACAGCTCTGGAAACACCATATATTTT.

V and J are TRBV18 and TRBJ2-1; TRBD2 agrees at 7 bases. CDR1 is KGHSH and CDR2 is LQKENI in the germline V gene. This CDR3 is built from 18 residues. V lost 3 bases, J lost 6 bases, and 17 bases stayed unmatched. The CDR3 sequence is CASSPGPSSGGRGNEQFF. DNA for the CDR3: TGTGCCAGCTCACCGGGACCATCGAGTGGCGGGAGAGGCAATGAGCAGTTCTTC.

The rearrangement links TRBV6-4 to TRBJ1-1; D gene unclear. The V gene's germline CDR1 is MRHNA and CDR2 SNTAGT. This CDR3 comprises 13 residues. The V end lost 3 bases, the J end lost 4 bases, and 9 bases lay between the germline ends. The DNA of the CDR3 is TGTGCCAGCAGTGAGGTGGAGGGCACTGAAGCTTTCTTT. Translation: CASSEVEGTEAFF.

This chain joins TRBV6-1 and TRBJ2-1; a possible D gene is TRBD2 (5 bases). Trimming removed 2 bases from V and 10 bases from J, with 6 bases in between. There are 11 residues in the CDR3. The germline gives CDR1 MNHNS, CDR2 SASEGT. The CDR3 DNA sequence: TGTGCCAGCAGTGAACGGAGGGAGCAGTTCTTC. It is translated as CASSERREQFF.

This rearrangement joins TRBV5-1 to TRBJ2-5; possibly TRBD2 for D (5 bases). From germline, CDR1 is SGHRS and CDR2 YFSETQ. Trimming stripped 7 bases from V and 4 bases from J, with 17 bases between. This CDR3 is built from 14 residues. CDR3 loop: CASAPKTGRETQYF. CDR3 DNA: TGCGCCAGCGCCCCCAAGACGGGGAGAGAGACCCAGTACTTC.

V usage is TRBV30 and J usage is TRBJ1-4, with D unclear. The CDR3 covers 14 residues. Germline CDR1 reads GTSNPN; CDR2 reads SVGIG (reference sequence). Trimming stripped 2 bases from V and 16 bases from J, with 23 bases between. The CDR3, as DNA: TGTGCCTGGAGTCCCCCCCGTGCGGGCCTCCACCCGTTTTTT. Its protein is CAWSPPRAGLHPFF.

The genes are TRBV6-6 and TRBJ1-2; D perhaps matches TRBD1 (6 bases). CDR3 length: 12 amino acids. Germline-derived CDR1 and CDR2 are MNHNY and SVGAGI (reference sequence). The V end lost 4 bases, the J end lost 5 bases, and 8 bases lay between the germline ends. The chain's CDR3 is CASSSDRYGYTF. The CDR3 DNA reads TGTGCCAGCAGTTCGGACAGATATGGCTACACCTTC.

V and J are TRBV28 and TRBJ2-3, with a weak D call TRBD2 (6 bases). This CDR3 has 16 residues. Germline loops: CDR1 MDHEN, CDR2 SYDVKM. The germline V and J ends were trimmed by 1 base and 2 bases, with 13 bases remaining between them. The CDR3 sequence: CASSLYGSGPTDTQYF. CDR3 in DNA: TGTGCCAGCAGTTTATACGGTAGCGGCCCCACAGATACGCAGTATTTT.

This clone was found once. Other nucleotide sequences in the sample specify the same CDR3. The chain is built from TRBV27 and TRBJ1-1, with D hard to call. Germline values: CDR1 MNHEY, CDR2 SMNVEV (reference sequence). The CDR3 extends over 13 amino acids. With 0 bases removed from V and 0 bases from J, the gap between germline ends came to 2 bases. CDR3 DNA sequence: TGTGCCAGCAGTTTATCAATGAACACTGAAGCTTTCTTT. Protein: CASSLSMNTEAFF.

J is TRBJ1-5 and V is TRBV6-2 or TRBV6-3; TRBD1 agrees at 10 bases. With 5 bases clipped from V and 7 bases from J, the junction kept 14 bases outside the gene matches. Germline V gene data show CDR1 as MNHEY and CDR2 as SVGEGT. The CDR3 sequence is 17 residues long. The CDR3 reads CASSKMGTGAGGQPQHF. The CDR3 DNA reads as TGTGCCAGCAGTAAAATGGGGACAGGGGCGGGAGGACAGCCCCAGCATTTT.

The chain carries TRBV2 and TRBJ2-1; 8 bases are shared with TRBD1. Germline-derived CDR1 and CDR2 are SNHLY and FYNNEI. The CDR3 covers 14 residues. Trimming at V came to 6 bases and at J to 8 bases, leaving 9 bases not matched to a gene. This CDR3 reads CASSYDRGLDEQFF. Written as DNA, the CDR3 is TGTGCCAGCAGCTATGACAGGGGACTGGATGAGCAGTTCTTC.

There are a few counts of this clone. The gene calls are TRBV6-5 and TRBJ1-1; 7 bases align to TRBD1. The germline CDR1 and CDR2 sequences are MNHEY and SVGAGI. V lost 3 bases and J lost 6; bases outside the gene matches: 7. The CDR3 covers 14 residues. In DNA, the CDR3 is TGTGCCAGCAGTTATCTACGACAGGGAGCTGAAGCTTTCTTT. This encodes CASSYLRQGAEAFF.

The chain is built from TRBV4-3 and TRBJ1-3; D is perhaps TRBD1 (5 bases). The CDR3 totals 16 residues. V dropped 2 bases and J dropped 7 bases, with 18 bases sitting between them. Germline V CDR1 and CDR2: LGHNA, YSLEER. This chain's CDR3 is CASSQLLGDPGNTIYF. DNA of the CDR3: TGCGCCAGCAGCCAATTACTGGGCGACCCAGGGAACACCATATATTTT.

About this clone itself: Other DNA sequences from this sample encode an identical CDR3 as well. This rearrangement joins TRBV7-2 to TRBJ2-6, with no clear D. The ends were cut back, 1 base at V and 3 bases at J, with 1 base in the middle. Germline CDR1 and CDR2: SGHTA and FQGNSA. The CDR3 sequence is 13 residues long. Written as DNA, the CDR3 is TGTGCCAGCAGCTTAGGTGGGGCCAACGTCCTGACTTTC. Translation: CASSLGGANVLTF.

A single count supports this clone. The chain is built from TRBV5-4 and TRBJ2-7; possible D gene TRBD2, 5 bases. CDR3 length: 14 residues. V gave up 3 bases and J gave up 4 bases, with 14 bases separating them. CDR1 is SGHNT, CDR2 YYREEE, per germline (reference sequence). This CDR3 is CASSSGNFEYEQYF. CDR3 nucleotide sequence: TGTGCCAGCAGCTCGGGGAATTTTGAGTACGAGCAGTACTTC.

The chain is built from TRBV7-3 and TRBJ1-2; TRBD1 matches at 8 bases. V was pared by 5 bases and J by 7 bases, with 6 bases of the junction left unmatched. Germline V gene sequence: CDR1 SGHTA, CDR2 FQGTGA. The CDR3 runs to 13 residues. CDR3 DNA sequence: TGTGCCAGCAGCCCCGGACAGGGAGGTGGCTACACCTTC. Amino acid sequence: CASSPGQGGGYTF.

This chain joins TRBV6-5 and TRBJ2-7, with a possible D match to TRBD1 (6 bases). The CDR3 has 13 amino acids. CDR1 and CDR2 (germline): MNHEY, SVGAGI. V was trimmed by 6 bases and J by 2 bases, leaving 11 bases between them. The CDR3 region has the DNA TGTGCCAGCAGACAGGGACAAGCCTACGAGCAGTACTTC. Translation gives CASRQGQAYEQYF.

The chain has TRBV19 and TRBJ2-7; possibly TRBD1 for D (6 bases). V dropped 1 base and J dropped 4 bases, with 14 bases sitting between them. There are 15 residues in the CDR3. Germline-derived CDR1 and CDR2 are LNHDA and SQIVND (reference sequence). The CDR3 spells CASSIGTGQNYEQYF. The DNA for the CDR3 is TGTGCCAGTAGTATAGGTACGGGACAAAATTACGAGCAGTACTTC.

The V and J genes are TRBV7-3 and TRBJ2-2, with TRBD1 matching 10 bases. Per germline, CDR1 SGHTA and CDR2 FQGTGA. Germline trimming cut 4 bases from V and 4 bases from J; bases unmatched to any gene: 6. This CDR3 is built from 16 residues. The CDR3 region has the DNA TGTGCCAGCAGCTCAACGGGACAGGGGCCCACCGGGGAGCTGTTTTTT. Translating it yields CASSSTGQGPTGELFF.

DNA for the CDR3: TGTGCCAGTAGTATGGACAGGGACGCGGTCCAGCCCCAGCATTTT. It encodes CASSMDRDAVQPQHF. This chain links TRBV19 with TRBJ1-5, with TRBD1 matching over 8 bases. This CDR3 region has 15 residues. Trimming cost V 3 bases and J 7 bases; bases outside gene matches: 8. The V gene's germline CDR1 is LNHDA and CDR2 SQIVND (reference sequence).